This TCR beta chain comes out of a study of tumor-infiltrating lymphocytes in oesophageal squamous cell carcinoma. A single count supports this clonotype. One entry per CDR3 protein results from TCRdb running MiXCR on the PCR reads. The sample comprises over 10,000 distinct CDR3 sequences, under 65% of which are singletons, and approximately 28% rests with the top ten. The CDR3 runs 19 residues. CDR1 and CDR2 (germline): KGHDR, SFDVKD. The V segment lost 4 bases and the J segment 2 bases; nucleotides outside the gene matches: 15. The clonotype originates from a female donor with esophageal squamous cell carcinoma. Sequencing used esophageal tumor tissue. The rearrangement uses TRBV24-1 and TRBJ2-2, with 7 bases aligning to TRBD2. The CDR3 sequence: CATSELTPPSGPNTGELFF. The CDR3, as DNA: TGTGCCACCAGTGAGTTGACCCCCCCTAGCGGCCCTAACACCGGGGAGCTGTTTTTT.